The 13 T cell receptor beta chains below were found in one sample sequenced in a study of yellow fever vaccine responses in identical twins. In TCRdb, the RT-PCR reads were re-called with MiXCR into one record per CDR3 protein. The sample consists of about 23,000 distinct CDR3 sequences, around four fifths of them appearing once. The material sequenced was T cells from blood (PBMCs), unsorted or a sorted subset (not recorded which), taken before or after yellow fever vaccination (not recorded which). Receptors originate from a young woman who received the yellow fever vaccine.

CDR3 loop: CASSPPGTGGVQYF. The DNA for the CDR3 is TGTGCCAGCTCACCGCCAGGGACAGGGGGCGTACAGTATTTT. The rearrangement uses TRBV18 and TRBJ2-3; 12 bases are a match to TRBD1. Germline V CDR1 and CDR2: KGHSH, LQKENI. CDR3 length equals 14 residues. V was pared by 3 bases and J by 12 bases, with 7 bases of the junction left unmatched.

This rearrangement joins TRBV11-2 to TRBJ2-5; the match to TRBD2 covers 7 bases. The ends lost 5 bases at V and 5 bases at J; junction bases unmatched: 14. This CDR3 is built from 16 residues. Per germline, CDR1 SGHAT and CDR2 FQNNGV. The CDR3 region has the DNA TGTGCCAGCAGCCCCCGCCCCGCGGGAGTAGGGGAGACCCAGTACTTC. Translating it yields CASSPRPAGVGETQYF. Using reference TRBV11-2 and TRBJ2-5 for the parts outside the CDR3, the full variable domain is EAGVAQSPRYKIIEKRQSVAFWCNPISGHATLYWYQQILGQGPKLLIQFQNNGVVDDSQLPKDRFSAERLKGVDSTLKIQPAKLEDSAVYLCASSPRPAGVGETQYFGPGTRLLVL.

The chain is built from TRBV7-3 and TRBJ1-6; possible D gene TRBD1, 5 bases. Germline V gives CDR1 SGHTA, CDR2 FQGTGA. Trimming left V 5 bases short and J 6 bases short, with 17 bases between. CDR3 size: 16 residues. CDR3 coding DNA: TGTGCCAGCAGCCCTGGGGCCGGTATGGGTAATTCACCCCTCCACTTT. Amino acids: CASSPGAGMGNSPLHF.

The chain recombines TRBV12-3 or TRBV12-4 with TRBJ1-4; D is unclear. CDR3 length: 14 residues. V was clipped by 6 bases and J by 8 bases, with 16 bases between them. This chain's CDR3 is CASSLRETREKLFF. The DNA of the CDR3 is TGTGCCAGCAGCCTCCGGGAGACTAGAGAAAAACTGTTTTTT.

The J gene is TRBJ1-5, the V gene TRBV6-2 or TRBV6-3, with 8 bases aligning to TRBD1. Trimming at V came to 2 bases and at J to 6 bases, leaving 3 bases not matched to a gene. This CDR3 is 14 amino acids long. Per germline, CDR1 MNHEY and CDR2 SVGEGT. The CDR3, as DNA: TGTGCCAGCAGTTACGGGACAGGCTCTCAGCCCCAGCATTTT. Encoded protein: CASSYGTGSQPQHF.

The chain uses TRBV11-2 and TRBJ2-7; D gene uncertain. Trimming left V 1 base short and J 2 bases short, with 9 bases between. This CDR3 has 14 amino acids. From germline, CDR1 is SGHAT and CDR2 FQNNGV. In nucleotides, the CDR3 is TGTGCCAGCAGCTTAGTATGGGCCCCCTACGAGCAGTACGTC. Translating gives CASSLVWAPYEQYV.

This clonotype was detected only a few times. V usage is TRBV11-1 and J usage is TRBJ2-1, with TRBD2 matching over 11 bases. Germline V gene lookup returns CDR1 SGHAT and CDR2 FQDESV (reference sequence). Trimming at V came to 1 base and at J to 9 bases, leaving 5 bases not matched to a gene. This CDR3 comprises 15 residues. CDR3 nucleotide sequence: TGTGCCAGCAGCTTAGGACTAGCGGGGATACGTGAGCAGTTCTTC. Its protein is CASSLGLAGIREQFF.

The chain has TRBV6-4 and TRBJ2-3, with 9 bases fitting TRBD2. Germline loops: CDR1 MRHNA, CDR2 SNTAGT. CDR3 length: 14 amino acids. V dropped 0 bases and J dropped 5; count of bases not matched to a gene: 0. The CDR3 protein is CASSDSSGRDTQYF. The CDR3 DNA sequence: TGTGCCAGCAGTGACTCTAGCGGGAGAGATACGCAGTATTTT.

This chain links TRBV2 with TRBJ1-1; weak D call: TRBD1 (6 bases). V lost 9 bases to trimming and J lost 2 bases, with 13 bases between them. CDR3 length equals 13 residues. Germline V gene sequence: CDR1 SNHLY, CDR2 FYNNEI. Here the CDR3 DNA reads TGTGCCAGGATGACAGGAATAAACACTGAAGCTTTCTTT. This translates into CARMTGINTEAFF.

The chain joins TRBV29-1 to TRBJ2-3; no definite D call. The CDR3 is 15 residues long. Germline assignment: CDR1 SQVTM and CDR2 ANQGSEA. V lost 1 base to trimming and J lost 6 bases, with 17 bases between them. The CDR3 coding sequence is TGCAGCGTTGAAGGGGCGGATGGGATTGCCGATACGCAGTATTTT. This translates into CSVEGADGIADTQYF.

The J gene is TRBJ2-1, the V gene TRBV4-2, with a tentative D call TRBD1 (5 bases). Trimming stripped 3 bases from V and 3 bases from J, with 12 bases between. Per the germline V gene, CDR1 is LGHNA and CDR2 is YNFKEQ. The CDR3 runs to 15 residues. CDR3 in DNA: TGTGCCAGCAGCCAGGATCGCCAGGGCTACAATGAGCAGTTCTTC. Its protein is CASSQDRQGYNEQFF.

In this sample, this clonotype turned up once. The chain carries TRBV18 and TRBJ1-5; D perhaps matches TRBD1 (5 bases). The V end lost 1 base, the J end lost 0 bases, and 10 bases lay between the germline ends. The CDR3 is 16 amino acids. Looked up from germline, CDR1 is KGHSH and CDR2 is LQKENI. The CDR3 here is CASSPLAGASNQPQHF. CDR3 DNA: TGTGCCAGCTCACCACTGGCCGGGGCTAGCAATCAGCCCCAGCATTTT.

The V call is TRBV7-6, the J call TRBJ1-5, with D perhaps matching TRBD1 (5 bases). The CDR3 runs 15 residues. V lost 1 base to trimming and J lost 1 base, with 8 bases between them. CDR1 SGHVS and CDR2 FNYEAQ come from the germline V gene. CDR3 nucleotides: TGTGCCAGCAGCTTAGGCAAGGGGAGCAATCAGCCCCAGCATTTT. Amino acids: CASSLGKGSNQPQHF.